Listed below are T cell receptor beta chains from one sample, sequenced in a study of T cell responses to AZD1222 COVID-19 vaccine. The method was immunoSEQ multiplex PCR; TCRdb's version includes in-frame clones alone and lacks a portion of them. The sample has 110,000 or so clones, roughly 90% seen once. Material: peripheral blood, obtained 28 days after the second AZD1222 dose. These receptors all stem from an adult who received the AZD1222 COVID-19 vaccine. The CDR3 runs from the conserved cysteine through the conserved F or W. The D gene is left open where the match is weak. Rows give clone size only sometimes, using once, few, many, or a class for an expanded clone.

J gene,D gene,V gene,clone size,CDR3 protein,CDR3 DNA
TRBJ1-5,TRBD1,TRBV5-5,NA,CASSYRGRGNQPQHF,TGTGCCAGCAGTTACAGGGGGCGCGGGAATCAGCCCCAGCATTTT
TRBJ1-2,NA,TRBV18,NA,CASSPAPPGGMNYGYTF,TGTGCCAGCTCACCCGCACCGCCGGGGGGGATGAACTATGGCTACACCTTC
TRBJ1-2,TRBD1,TRBV5-6,NA,CASATGDNYGYTF,TGTGCCAGCGCGACAGGGGATAACTATGGCTACACCTTC
TRBJ2-1,TRBD2,TRBV7-9,few,CASSLALAGAHNEQFF,TGTGCCAGCAGCTTGGCACTAGCGGGAGCCCACAATGAGCAGTTCTTC
TRBJ2-1,TRBD1,TRBV30,once,CAWRDRVNEQFF,TGTGCCTGGAGGGACAGGGTCAATGAGCAGTTCTTC
TRBJ2-3,TRBD2,TRBV7-6,NA,CASSLVSSGSRADTQYF,TGTGCCAGCAGCTTAGTGTCGAGCGGGAGTAGAGCAGATACGCAGTATTTT
TRBJ2-7,TRBD2,TRBV6-5,NA,CASSYSSGRISYEQYF,TGTGCCAGCAGTTACTCTAGCGGGAGAATCTCCTACGAGCAGTACTTC
TRBJ1-2,NA,TRBV15,NA,CATSRYKQTNYGYTF,TGTGCCACCAGCAGATATAAACAGACTAACTATGGCTACACCTTC
TRBJ1-5,NA,TRBV20-1,NA,CSASSFSGESQPQHF,TGCAGTGCTAGTTCCTTTTCGGGGGAGTCCCAGCCCCAGCATTTT
TRBJ2-5,TRBD1,TRBV5-6,NA,CASSAGQGNQETQYF,TGTGCCAGCAGCGCGGGACAGGGGAACCAAGAGACCCAGTACTTC
TRBJ1-2,NA,TRBV7-9,NA,CASSLFSQGILGYTF,TGTGCCAGCAGCTTATTCTCCCAGGGAATCCTGGGCTACACCTTC
TRBJ2-2,TRBD2,TRBV9,NA,CASSPQRHGLAGELFF,TGTGCCAGCAGCCCCCAGCGACACGGACTAGCCGGGGAGCTGTTTTTT
TRBJ2-1,TRBD1,TRBV7-9,once,CASSSWDRGGNEQFF,TGTGCCAGCAGCTCATGGGACAGGGGGGGCAATGAGCAGTTCTTC
TRBJ2-7,NA,TRBV7-3,NA,CASSPKAEQYF,TGTGCCAGCAGCCCAAAGGCCGAGCAGTACTTC
TRBJ2-2,TRBD2,TRBV5-1,NA,CASSPYGGGRTGELFF,TGCGCCAGCAGCCCGTACGGGGGGGGGCGCACCGGGGAGCTGTTTTTT
TRBJ2-7,NA,TRBV11-2,NA,CASSLTTGTYEQYF,TGTGCCAGCAGCTTGACCACGGGGACCTACGAGCAGTACTTC
TRBJ1-3,TRBD1,TRBV18,few,CASSPGQGRGNTIYF,TGTGCCAGCTCACCGGGACAGGGGAGAGGAAACACCATATATTTT
TRBJ2-7,TRBD1,TRBV5-1,NA,CASSSGTGYEQYF,TGCGCCAGCAGCTCGGGGACAGGCTACGAGCAGTACTTC
TRBJ1-1,TRBD1,TRBV7-3,NA,CASSPTGGHTEAFF,TGTGCCAGCAGCCCCACAGGGGGGCACACTGAAGCTTTCTTT
TRBJ2-7,TRBD1,TRBV18,NA,CASSPRTGRQYF,TGTGCCAGCTCACCGAGGACAGGGCGGCAGTACTTC
TRBJ2-5,NA,TRBV27,NA,CASSSLWAGRQETQYF,TGTGCCAGCAGTTCCCTATGGGCTGGTCGGCAAGAGACCCAGTACTTC
TRBJ1-2,NA,TRBV5-1,NA,CASSGAANYGYTF,TGCGCCAGCAGCGGGGCCGCTAACTATGGCTACACCTTC
TRBJ1-1,TRBD1,TRBV7-9,NA,CASSLANRGDEAFF,TGTGCCAGCAGCTTAGCTAACAGGGGGGACGAAGCTTTCTTT
TRBJ2-7,TRBD1,TRBV3-1/TRBV3-2,NA,CASSQRQGAYHEQYF,TGTGCCAGCAGCCAAAGACAGGGCGCCTACCACGAGCAGTACTTC
TRBJ1-1,TRBD1,TRBV11-2,once,CASRPPGQRNTEAFF,TGTGCCAGCAGACCTCCGGGACAGAGGAACACTGAAGCTTTCTTT
TRBJ1-2,NA,TRBV18,NA,CASSPDGGNYGYTF,TGTGCCAGCTCACCGGACGGAGGTAACTATGGCTACACCTTC
TRBJ1-1,TRBD1,TRBV6-5,NA,CASSSRNRGNTEAFF,TGTGCCAGCAGTTCTAGAAACAGGGGGAACACTGAAGCTTTCTTT
TRBJ1-6,TRBD1,TRBV7-2,NA,CASSLLGDRPNNSPLHF,TGTGCCAGCAGCTTATTGGGGGACAGACCAAATAATTCACCCCTCCACTTT
TRBJ1-2,TRBD1,TRBV20-1,NA,CSASAGTGDPFNYGYTF,TGCAGTGCTAGTGCCGGGACAGGGGACCCTTTTAACTATGGCTACACCTTC
TRBJ1-5,NA,TRBV1,NA,CTSSQAGQGSNQPQHF,TGCACCAGCAGCCAAGCCGGGCAGGGAAGCAATCAGCCCCAGCATTTT